Given below is one T cell receptor (beta chain) in context. The data were taken from a study of T-cell memory formation after mild COVID-19. Study background: Each donor largely had its own TCR clusters.

TCRdb called the 5' RACE reads again in MiXCR, with one record for every CDR3 protein. The profile shows 450,000 or so distinct CDR3 sequences, around 19% of them singletons. With V trimmed by 4 bases and J by 3 bases, 8 bases remained unmatched. This CDR3 contains 15 residues. The germline CDR1 and CDR2 sequences are LNHDA and SQIVND (reference sequence). Sequencing was performed on PBMCs or a T cell subset sorted from them (not recorded which). The chain couples TRBV19 to TRBJ2-7; 8 bases are shared with TRBD2. The receptor was isolated from an adult woman who had mild COVID-19 (a few samples of this study predate the infection). Cell type and time point are not known. The CDR3 DNA reads as TGTGCCAGTAGTACAATAGCGGGACCCAACTACGAGCAGTACTTC. Protein: CASSTIAGPNYEQYF.